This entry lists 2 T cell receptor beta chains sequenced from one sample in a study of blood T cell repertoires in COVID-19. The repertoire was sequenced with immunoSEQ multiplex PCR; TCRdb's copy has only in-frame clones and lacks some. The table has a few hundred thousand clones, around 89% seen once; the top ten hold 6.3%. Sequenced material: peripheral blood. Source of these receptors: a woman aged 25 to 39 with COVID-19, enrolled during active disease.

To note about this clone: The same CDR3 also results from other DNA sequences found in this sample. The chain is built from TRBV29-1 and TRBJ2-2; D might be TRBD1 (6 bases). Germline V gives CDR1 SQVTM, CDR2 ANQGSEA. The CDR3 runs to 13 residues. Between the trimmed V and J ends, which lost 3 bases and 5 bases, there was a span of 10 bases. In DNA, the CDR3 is TGCAGCGTTGACAGGGGCGGAACCGGGGAGCTGTTTTTT. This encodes CSVDRGGTGELFF.

The CDR3 sequence is CASNGIGELFF. CDR3 nucleotide sequence: TGTGCCAGTAACGGGATCGGGGAGCTGTTTTTT. The V gene is TRBV19, the J gene TRBJ2-2, with a tentative D call TRBD2 (5 bases). The V gene lost 7 bases and the J gene lost 7 bases, with 7 bases spanning the gap. This CDR3 region has 11 residues. Germline assignment: CDR1 LNHDA and CDR2 SQIVND (reference sequence).